The 31 T cell receptor beta chains below all came from one sample that was sequenced in a study of T cell repertoires in cytomegalovirus infection. TCRdb analysed the reads with MiXCR anew, one entry per CDR3 protein. The data show some 600,000 distinct CDR3 sequences, roughly 24% seen once. The specimen was CD8+ T cells from PBMCs. The receptors derive from a human donor in good health (CMV status not recorded). Some clones in this sample may be carry-over from other donors' samples.

This chain links TRBV4-1 with TRBJ1-1; TRBD1 might be the D (6 bases). CDR1 is MGHRA, CDR2 YSYEKL, per germline. The CDR3 consists of 15 residues. Trimming shortened V by 0 bases and J by 5 bases, and 13 bases separated the two germline ends. The CDR3 DNA is TGCGCCAGCAGCCAAGATGAGGGGGTTTGGACTGAAGCTTTCTTT. Translating it yields CASSQDEGVWTEAFF.

As concerns this clonotype: At one of its ends the junction is not consistent with the germline gene, which may arise from a read error. The rearrangement joins TRBV5-3 to TRBJ2-1, with D maybe TRBD2 (7 bases). TRBV5-3 is an ORF; its function is uncertain. CDR3 length: 14 amino acids. The CDR3 spells CASSPFGGPNDQFF. DNA of the CDR3: TGTGCCAGCAGCCCGTTCGGGGGGCCCAATGACCAGTTCTTC.

This clonotype was observed a few times. V gene TRBV5-1 combines with J gene TRBJ1-2; D is unclear. The CDR3 runs 15 residues. Trimming left V 1 base short and J 3 bases short, with 13 bases between. CDR1 SGHRS and CDR2 YFSETQ come from the germline V gene. Here the CDR3 DNA reads TGCGCCAGCAGCTTGTGGAGGGATCGTGACTATGGCTACACCTTC. Amino acid sequence: CASSLWRDRDYGYTF.

The chain carries TRBV5-1 and TRBJ2-1; possible D gene TRBD2, 5 bases. The CDR3 loop spans 15 amino acids. The V end lost 0 bases, the J end lost 5 bases, and 12 bases lay between the germline ends. The germline V gene encodes CDR1 SGHRS and CDR2 YFSETQ. CDR3 sequence: CASSLGWTGDNEQFF. The CDR3 coding sequence is TGCGCCAGCAGCTTGGGGTGGACTGGGGACAATGAGCAGTTCTTC.

This clonotype was recorded a few times. This chain joins TRBV2 and TRBJ2-3; possibly TRBD1 for D (5 bases). CDR3 length: 14 amino acids. Deletions cut 2 bases from V and 5 bases from J, with 11 bases between. Germline V CDR1 and CDR2: SNHLY, FYNNEI. This chain's CDR3 is CASSENRPLDTQYF. The CDR3 DNA is TGTGCCAGCAGTGAAAACAGGCCCCTAGATACGCAGTATTTT.

The J gene is TRBJ2-7, the V gene TRBV24-1; D gene unclear. V was pared by 5 bases and J by 7 bases, with 5 bases between. Germline CDR1 KGHDR, CDR2 SFDVKD. The CDR3 totals 10 residues. The DNA of the CDR3 is TGTGCCACCAGTGGAAGAGAGCAGTACGTC. Protein: CATSGREQYV.

This sequence joins TRBV29-1 and TRBJ2-1, with D hard to call. V was clipped by 3 bases and J by 2 bases, with 8 bases between them. CDR1 and CDR2 from the germline V gene are SQVTM and ANQGSEA. The CDR3 runs 13 residues. The CDR3: CSVDYPTYNEQFF. The CDR3 DNA is TGCAGCGTTGACTACCCGACCTACAATGAGCAGTTCTTC.

A few counts support this clonotype. The chain employs TRBV10-2 and TRBJ1-1, with unresolved D. There are 15 residues in the CDR3. Trimming left V 10 bases short and J 3 bases short, with 21 bases between. Germline CDR1 is WSHSY and CDR2 is SAAADI. For the CDR3, the DNA is TGCGCCATCTCTCCGGGCTCCGATTTGGACACTGAAGCTTTCTTT. Protein: CAISPGSDLDTEAFF.

V is TRBV6-5 and J is TRBJ1-1; D possibly corresponds to TRBD1 (6 bases). Trimming cost V 0 bases and J 1 base, with 18 bases left between them. The V gene's germline CDR1 is MNHEY and CDR2 SVGAGI. The CDR3 spans 18 residues. The CDR3 DNA sequence: TGTGCCAGCAGTTACTCGAAAAGGGGGGATTTCGGGAACACTGAAGCTTTCTTT. Amino acid sequence: CASSYSKRGDFGNTEAFF.

The chain is built from TRBV14 and TRBJ2-7, with D uncertain. V was trimmed by 4 bases and J by 5 bases, leaving 9 bases between them. The germline V gene has CDR1 SGHDN and CDR2 FVKESK. CDR3 length equals 12 residues. This chain's CDR3 is CASSPLGNEQYF. In nucleotides, the CDR3 is TGTGCCAGCAGCCCCCTTGGGAACGAGCAGTACTTC.

At least ten counts were recorded for this clonotype. The chain combines TRBV6-1 with TRBJ2-3, with 11 bases that match TRBD2. V trimming: 8 bases; J trimming: 2 bases; junction bases outside the gene matches: 12. This CDR3 region has 17 residues. Germline V gives CDR1 MNHNS, CDR2 SASEGT. CDR3 nucleotides: TGTGCCAGCTCATACGGTCTAGCGGGGGGCTACACAGATACGCAGTATTTT. Encoded protein: CASSYGLAGGYTDTQYF.

This chain connects TRBV7-2 to TRBJ2-1; 8 bases fit TRBD1. V lost 5 bases, J lost 9 bases, and 21 bases stayed unmatched. This CDR3 contains 18 residues. Germline lookup yields CDR1 SGHTA and CDR2 FQGNSA. The CDR3 DNA is TGTGCCAGCAGCCCAGGACAGGGCAGGGGGCCGTTTTACGGTGAGCAGTTCTTC. It translates to CASSPGQGRGPFYGEQFF.

V usage is TRBV20-1 and J usage is TRBJ2-4, with D unclear. The V end lost 0 bases, the J end lost 0 bases, and 9 bases lay between the germline ends. The CDR3 is 15 amino acids. The germline CDR1 and CDR2 sequences are DFQATT and SNEGSKA (reference sequence). The CDR3 loop reads CSAREVRQAKNIQYF. The CDR3 DNA reads as TGCAGTGCTAGAGAGGTTAGACAAGCCAAAAACATTCAGTACTTC.

The table lists this clonotype with a few counts. CDR3 in DNA: TGTGCCAGCAGCTTAAGTGACACCGCCATATATTTT. Protein sequence: CASSLSDTAIYF. The V gene is TRBV7-9, the J gene TRBJ1-3; D is uncertain. With 2 bases removed from V and 11 bases from J, the gap between germline ends came to 10 bases. CDR3 length equals 12 residues. Germline CDR1 SEHNR, CDR2 FQNEAQ (reference sequence). Full variable domain (outside the CDR3, taken from reference TRBV7-9 and TRBJ1-3): DTGVSQNPRHKITKRGQNVTFRCDPISEHNRLYWYRQTLGQGPEFLTYFQNEAQLEKSRLLSDRFSAERPKGSFSTLEIQRTEQGDSAMYLCASSLSDTAIYFGEGSWLTVV.

In its sample, this clonotype was seen a few times. This chain joins TRBV7-9 and TRBJ1-1; a possible D gene is TRBD1 (6 bases). The CDR3 contains 15 residues. CDR1 SEHNR and CDR2 FQNEAQ come from the germline V gene (reference sequence). V was shortened by 4 bases and J by 1 base, with 13 bases between the two germline ends. The CDR3 sequence: CASSSGWGANTEAFF. The CDR3 DNA follows: TGTGCCAGCAGCTCCGGTTGGGGGGCGAACACTGAAGCTTTCTTT.

As to this clonotype: A much larger clone differs from this one at a single base, so this may be a read error. The rearrangement uses TRBV6-2 or TRBV6-3 and TRBJ2-1, with D tentatively TRBD1 or TRBD2 (5 bases each). V was pared by 4 bases and J by 0 bases, with 7 bases between. The CDR3 has 14 residues. Germline values: CDR1 MNHEY, CDR2 SVGEGT. The CDR3 bases are TGTGCCAGCAGTTGGGACCTCTCCTACAATGAGCAGTTCTTC. Its translation is CASSWDLSYNEQFF.

This clonotype was found a few times. The genes are TRBV7-9 and TRBJ1-2; 9 bases match TRBD1. Losses at the gene ends were 0 bases for V and 8 bases for J; bases not matched to a gene: 7. The CDR3 length is 15 residues. The germline CDR1 and CDR2 sequences are SEHNR and FQNEAQ (reference sequence). DNA for the CDR3: TGTGCCAGCAGCTTAGCCGGGGACAGGGCAGAAGGCTACACCTTC. Protein product: CASSLAGDRAEGYTF. The full variable domain, rest sourced from reference TRBV7-9 and TRBJ1-2, is DTGVSQNPRHKITKRGQNVTFRCDPISEHNRLYWYRQTLGQGPEFLTYFQNEAQLEKSRLLSDRFSAERPKGSFSTLEIQRTEQGDSAMYLCASSLAGDRAEGYTFGSGTRLTVV.

There are a few counts of this clonotype. The chain has TRBV12-3 or TRBV12-4 and TRBJ2-3; TRBD1 matches 9 bases. With V trimmed by 6 bases and J by 4 bases, 14 bases remained unmatched. The CDR3 contains 17 residues. CDR3 region: CASSPTAGTGSPDTQYF. CDR3 coding DNA: TGTGCCAGCAGCCCCACTGCCGGGACAGGGAGCCCAGATACGCAGTATTTT.

This clonotype was seen only a few times. The chain has TRBV6-5 and TRBJ2-3; no reliable D call. V lost 1 base and J 4 bases, leaving 15 bases between the germline ends. The CDR3 extends over 16 amino acids. Germline values: CDR1 MNHEY, CDR2 SVGAGI. The CDR3 sequence: CASSYWAKDEPDTQYF. The CDR3, as DNA: TGTGCCAGCAGTTACTGGGCAAAGGATGAACCAGATACGCAGTATTTT.

V and J are TRBV7-2 and TRBJ2-1, with 7 bases that match TRBD2. CDR1 and CDR2 from the germline V gene are SGHTA and FQGNSA. This CDR3 is 18 amino acids long. The J segment lost 0 bases and the V segment lost 6 bases, leaving 14 bases of the junction unmatched. CDR3 in amino acids: CASSPRDYPKSSYNEQFF. The CDR3 DNA is TGTGCCAGCAGTCCCCGGGACTACCCTAAGAGCTCCTACAATGAGCAGTTCTTC. The complete variable domain, with remaining parts taken from reference TRBV7-2 and TRBJ2-1, reads GAGVSQSPSNKVTEKGKDVELRCDPISGHTALYWYRQSLGQGLEFLIYFQGNSAPDKSGLPSDRFSAERTGGSVSTLTIQRTQQEDSAVYLCASSPRDYPKSSYNEQFFGPGTRLTVL.

This clonotype was counted at least ten times. The chain recombines TRBV10-3 with TRBJ1-1; no firm D call. Deletions cut 7 bases from V and 1 base from J, with 16 bases between. CDR3 length equals 15 residues. The germline V gene has CDR1 ENHRY and CDR2 SYGVKD. The CDR3 DNA reads as TGTGCCATCACCGCCGAGTGGGCGGCGAACACTGAAGCTTTCTTT. It encodes CAITAEWAANTEAFF.

This clonotype occurred many times. This chain uses TRBV14 with TRBJ1-1; no clear D gene. CDR1 and CDR2 from the germline V gene are SGHDN and FVKESK. This CDR3 contains 13 residues. V was pared by 4 bases and J by 7 bases, with 13 bases between. CDR3 DNA sequence: TGTGCCAGCAGCCCCGGCAGGCCACATGAAGCTTTCTTT. This translates into CASSPGRPHEAFF.

Of note for this clonotype: Likely a read error: the CDR3 ends without its conserved phenylalanine or tryptophan. The V and J genes are TRBV12-3 or TRBV12-4 and TRBJ2-3; D perhaps matches TRBD2 (5 bases). V dropped 7 bases and J dropped 3 bases, with 17 bases sitting between them. The CDR3 loop spans 15 amino acids. This chain's CDR3 is CASTPWASRTDTQYY. Here the CDR3 DNA reads TGTGCCAGCACCCCATGGGCTAGCAGGACAGATACGCAGTATTAT.

This clonotype was counted at least ten times. J is TRBJ1-2 and V is TRBV7-2, with D maybe TRBD1 (5 bases). Germline loops: CDR1 SGHTA, CDR2 FQGNSA. The V end was cut by 5 bases, the J end by 5 bases, with 15 bases between. There are 14 residues in the CDR3. CDR3 residues: CASSHFGQSYGYTF. The CDR3 DNA reads as TGTGCCAGCAGCCATTTCGGACAAAGTTATGGCTACACCTTC.

The chain combines TRBV28 with TRBJ1-4, with D possibly being TRBD1 (5 bases). This CDR3 is 15 amino acids long. CDR1 and CDR2 (germline): MDHEN, SYDVKM. V dropped 7 bases and J dropped 6 bases, with 18 bases sitting between them. The CDR3 reads CASNPRGRVDEKLFF. The DNA for the CDR3 is TGTGCCAGCAACCCAAGGGGCAGGGTGGATGAAAAACTGTTTTTT.

This clonotype was detected a few times. This chain connects TRBV15 to TRBJ1-3; D might be TRBD1 (6 bases). The germline V and J ends were trimmed by 2 bases and 4 bases, with 15 bases remaining between them. The CDR3 loop spans 16 amino acids. Germline CDR1 reads LNHNV; CDR2 reads YYDKDF (reference sequence). The CDR3 DNA follows: TGTGCCACCAGCAGACCGGGACAAAAGGGGGGAAACACCATATATTTT. Amino acids: CATSRPGQKGGNTIYF.

Only a few counts were recorded for this clonotype. The chain couples TRBV10-3 to TRBJ2-7; D is unclear. V was clipped by 0 bases and J by 2 bases, with 14 bases between them. The CDR3 length is 16 residues. Germline CDR1 ENHRY, CDR2 SYGVKD. The CDR3 bases are TGTGCCATCAGTGAGTCGACGGTAGCACCCACCTACGAGCAGTACTTC. The encoded protein is CAISESTVAPTYEQYF.

This clonotype was detected a few times. This rearrangement joins TRBV5-1 to TRBJ1-1; TRBD1 agrees at 8 bases. The CDR3 covers 15 residues. J gave up 7 bases and V 4 bases, and 12 bases lay outside the gene matches. Germline-derived CDR1 and CDR2 are SGHRS and YFSETQ. For the CDR3, the DNA is TGCGCCAGCAGCCTCCGACAGGGGATAGTCGATGAAGCTTTCTTT. Its translation: CASSLRQGIVDEAFF.

This clonotype was recorded a few times. The chain recombines TRBV2 with TRBJ2-3, with 9 bases identical to TRBD1. Germline V CDR1 and CDR2: SNHLY, FYNNEI. V lost 6 bases to trimming and J lost 0 bases; unmatched junction nucleotides: 7. The CDR3 spans 16 residues. CDR3 nucleotide sequence: TGTGCCAGCAGCCTCTGGACAGGGGCTAGCACAGATACGCAGTATTTT. Encoded protein: CASSLWTGASTDTQYF.

As to this clonotype: At one end, the junction sequence differs from germline, possibly due to a read error. This chain uses TRBV6-8 with TRBJ2-2; D might be TRBD2 (6 bases). This CDR3 has 11 residues. Germline V gene sequence: CDR1 MNHGY, CDR2 SAAAGT. CDR3 loop: CASIHTGGLFF. In nucleotides, the CDR3 is TGTGCCAGCATCCACACCGGGGGGCTGTTTTTT.

Concerning this clonotype: One end of the junction fails to match germline, which may point to a read error. The V gene is TRBV4-2, the J gene TRBJ2-2; either TRBD1 or TRBD2 may supply D (5 bases each). The CDR3 is 13 residues long. Germline CDR1 reads LGHNA; CDR2 reads YNFKEQ. The CDR3 reads CASSQPGTEELFF. In DNA, the CDR3 is TGTGCCAGCAGCCAACCCGGGACCGAGGAGCTGTTTTTT.